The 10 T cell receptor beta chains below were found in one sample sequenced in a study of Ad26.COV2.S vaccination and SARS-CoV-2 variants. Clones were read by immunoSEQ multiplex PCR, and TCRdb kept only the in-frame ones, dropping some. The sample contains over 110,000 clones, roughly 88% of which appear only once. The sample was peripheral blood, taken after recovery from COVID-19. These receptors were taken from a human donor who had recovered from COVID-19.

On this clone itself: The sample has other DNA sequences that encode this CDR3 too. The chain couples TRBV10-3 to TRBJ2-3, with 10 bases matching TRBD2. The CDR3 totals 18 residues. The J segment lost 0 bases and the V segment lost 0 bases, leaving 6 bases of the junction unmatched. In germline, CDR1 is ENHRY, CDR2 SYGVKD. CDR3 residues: CAISESIVAGGSTDTQYF. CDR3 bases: TGTGCCATCAGTGAGTCGATAGTAGCGGGGGGAAGCACAGATACGCAGTATTTT.

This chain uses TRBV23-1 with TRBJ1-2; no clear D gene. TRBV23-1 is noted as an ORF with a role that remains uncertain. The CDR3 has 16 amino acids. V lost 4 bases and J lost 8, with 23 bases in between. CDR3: CASSPLSRTPTGGYTF. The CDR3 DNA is TGCGCCAGCAGTCCTCTTTCCCGCACCCCAACTGGGGGCTACACCTTC.

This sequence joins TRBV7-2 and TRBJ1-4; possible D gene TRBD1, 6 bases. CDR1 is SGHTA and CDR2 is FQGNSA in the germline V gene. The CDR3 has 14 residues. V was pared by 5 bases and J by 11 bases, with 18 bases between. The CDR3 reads CASSTSTIQGKLFF. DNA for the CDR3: TGTGCCAGCAGCACATCCACGATACAGGGTAAACTGTTTTTT.

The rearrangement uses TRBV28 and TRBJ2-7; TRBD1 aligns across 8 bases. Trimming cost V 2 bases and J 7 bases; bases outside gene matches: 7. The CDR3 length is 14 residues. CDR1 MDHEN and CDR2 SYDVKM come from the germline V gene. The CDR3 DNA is TGTGCCAGCAGTTTAAGCAGGGGGCAGAGGGAGCAGTACTTC. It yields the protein CASSLSRGQREQYF.

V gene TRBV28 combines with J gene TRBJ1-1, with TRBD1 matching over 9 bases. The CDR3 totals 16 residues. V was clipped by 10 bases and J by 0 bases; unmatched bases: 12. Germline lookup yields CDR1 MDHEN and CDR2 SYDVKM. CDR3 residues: CAITRDRDYMNTEAFF. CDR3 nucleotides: TGTGCCATTACAAGGGACAGGGATTACATGAACACTGAAGCTTTCTTT.

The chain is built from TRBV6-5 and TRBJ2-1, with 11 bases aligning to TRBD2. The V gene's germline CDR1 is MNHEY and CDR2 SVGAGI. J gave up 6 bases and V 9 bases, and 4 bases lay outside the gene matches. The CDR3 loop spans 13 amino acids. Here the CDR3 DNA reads TGTGCCAGTAAAGGGACTAGCGGCAATGAGCAGTTCTTC. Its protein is CASKGTSGNEQFF.

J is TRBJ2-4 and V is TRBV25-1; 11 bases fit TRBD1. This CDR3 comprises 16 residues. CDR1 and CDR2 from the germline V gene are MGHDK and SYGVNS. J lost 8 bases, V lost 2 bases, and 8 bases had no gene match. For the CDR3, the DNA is TGTGCCAGCAGTGAAAAGGACAGGGGGCGCCTGGACATTCAGTACTTC. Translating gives CASSEKDRGRLDIQYF. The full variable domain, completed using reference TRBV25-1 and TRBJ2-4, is EADIYQTPRYLVIGTGKKITLECSQTMGHDKMYWYQQDPGMELHLIHYSYGVNSTEKGDLSSESTVSRIRTEHFPLTLESARPSHTSQYLCASSEKDRGRLDIQYFGAGTRLSVL.

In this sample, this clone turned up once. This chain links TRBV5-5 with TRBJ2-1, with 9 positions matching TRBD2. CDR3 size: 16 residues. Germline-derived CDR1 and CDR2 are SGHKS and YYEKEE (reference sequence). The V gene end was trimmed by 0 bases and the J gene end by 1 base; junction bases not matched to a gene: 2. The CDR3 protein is CASSLGGGASYNEQFF. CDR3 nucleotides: TGTGCCAGCAGCTTGGGCGGGGGGGCGTCCTACAATGAGCAGTTCTTC. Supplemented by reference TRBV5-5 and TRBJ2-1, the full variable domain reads DAGVTQSPTHLIKTRGQQVTLRCSPISGHKSVSWYQQVLGQGPQFIFQYYEKEERGRGNFPDRFSARQFPNYSSELNVNALLLGDSALYLCASSLGGGASYNEQFFGPGTRLTVL.

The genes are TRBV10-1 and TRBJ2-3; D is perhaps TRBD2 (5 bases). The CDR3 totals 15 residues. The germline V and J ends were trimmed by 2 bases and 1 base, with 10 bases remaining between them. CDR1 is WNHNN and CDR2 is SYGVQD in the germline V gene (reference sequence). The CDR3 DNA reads TGCGCCAGCAGTGAGGCGGGCTGGGGCACAGATACGCAGTATTTT. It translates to CASSEAGWGTDTQYF.

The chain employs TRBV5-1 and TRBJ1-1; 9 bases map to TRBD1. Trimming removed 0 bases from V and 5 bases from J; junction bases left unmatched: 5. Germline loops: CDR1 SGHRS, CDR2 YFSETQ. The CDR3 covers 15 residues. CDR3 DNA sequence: TGCGCCAGCAGCTTGGAGGGACAGGGAGGAACTGAAGCTTTCTTT. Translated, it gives CASSLEGQGGTEAFF.